This T cell receptor (beta chain) was found in a study of shared T cell receptors in the human thymus. The germline CDR1 and CDR2 sequences are LGHNA and YSLEER. The CDR3 consists of 16 residues. Deletions cut 0 bases from V and 3 bases from J, with 13 bases between. TCRdb's copy holds only in-frame clones and misses some; the assay was immunoSEQ multiplex PCR. Counted here are roughly 560,000 clones, about 84% occurring once; the ten biggest clones make up more than 0.01%. This clone showed up just a few times. This sample was shared with a second study, whose subject was human thymus T cells.

The gene calls are TRBV4-3 and TRBJ2-3; D might be TRBD2 (6 bases). This receptor was identified in a boy in the first two years of life with a congenital heart defect. The specimen sequenced was thymocytes. Written as DNA, the CDR3 is TGCGCCAGCAGCCAAGAGGTCCAGCGGGTAACAGATACGCAGTATTTT. As protein: CASSQEVQRVTDTQYF.